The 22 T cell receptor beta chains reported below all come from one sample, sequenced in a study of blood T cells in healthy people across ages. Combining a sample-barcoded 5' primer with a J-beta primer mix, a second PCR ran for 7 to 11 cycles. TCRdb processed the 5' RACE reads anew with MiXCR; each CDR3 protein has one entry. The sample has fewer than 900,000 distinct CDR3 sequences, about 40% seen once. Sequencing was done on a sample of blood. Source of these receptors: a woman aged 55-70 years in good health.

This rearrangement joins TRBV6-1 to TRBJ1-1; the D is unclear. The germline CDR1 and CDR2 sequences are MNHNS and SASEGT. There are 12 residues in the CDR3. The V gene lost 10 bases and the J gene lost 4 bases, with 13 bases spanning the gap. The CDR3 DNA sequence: TGTGCCACCAGCCAGGTGATCACTGAAGCTTTCTTT. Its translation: CATSQVITEAFF.

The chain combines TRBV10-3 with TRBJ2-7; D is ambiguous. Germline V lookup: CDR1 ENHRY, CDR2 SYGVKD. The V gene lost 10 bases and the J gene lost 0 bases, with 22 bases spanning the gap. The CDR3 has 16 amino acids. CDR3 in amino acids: CATHTLIGGNSYEQYF. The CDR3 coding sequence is TGTGCCACCCATACATTAATCGGCGGTAACTCCTACGAGCAGTACTTC.

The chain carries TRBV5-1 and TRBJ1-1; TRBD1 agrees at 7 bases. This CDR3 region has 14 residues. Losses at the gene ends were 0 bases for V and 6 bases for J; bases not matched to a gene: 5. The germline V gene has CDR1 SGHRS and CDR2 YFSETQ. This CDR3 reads CASSLGGGRSEAFF. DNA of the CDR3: TGCGCCAGCAGCTTGGGAGGGGGCCGGTCTGAAGCTTTCTTT.

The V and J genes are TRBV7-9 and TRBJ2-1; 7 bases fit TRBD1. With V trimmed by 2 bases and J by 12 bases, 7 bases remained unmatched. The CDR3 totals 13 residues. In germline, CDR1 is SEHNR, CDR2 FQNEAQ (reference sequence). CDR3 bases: TGTGCCAGCAGCTTAAACAGGGGTGATGGGCAGTTCTTC. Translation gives CASSLNRGDGQFF.

This CDR3 is CATGGAPDTQYF. DNA for the CDR3: TGTGCCACCGGGGGGGCTCCAGATACGCAGTATTTT. The rearrangement uses TRBV12-3 or TRBV12-4 and TRBJ2-3, with 8 positions matching TRBD2. V lost 10 bases to trimming and J lost 4 bases; unmatched junction nucleotides: 4. The CDR3 consists of 12 residues.

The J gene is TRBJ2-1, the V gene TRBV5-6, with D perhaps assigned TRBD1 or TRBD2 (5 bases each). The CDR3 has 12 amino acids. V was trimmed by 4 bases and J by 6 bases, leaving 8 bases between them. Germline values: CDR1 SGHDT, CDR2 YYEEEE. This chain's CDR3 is CASSRGSNEQFF. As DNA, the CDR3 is TGTGCCAGCAGCCGGGGCTCCAATGAGCAGTTCTTC.

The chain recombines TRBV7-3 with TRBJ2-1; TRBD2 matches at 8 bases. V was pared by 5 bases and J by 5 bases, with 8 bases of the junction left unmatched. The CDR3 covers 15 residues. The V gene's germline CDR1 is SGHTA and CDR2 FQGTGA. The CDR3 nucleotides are TGTGCCAGCAGCCCGGGGGGGGCTCAGGACAATGAGCAGTTCTTC. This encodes CASSPGGAQDNEQFF. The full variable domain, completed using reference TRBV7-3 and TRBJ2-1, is GAGVSQTPSNKVTEKGKYVELRCDPISGHTALYWYRQSLGQGPEFLIYFQGTGAADDSGLPNDRFFAVRPEGSVSTLKIQRTERGDSAVYLCASSPGGAQDNEQFFGPGTRLTVL.

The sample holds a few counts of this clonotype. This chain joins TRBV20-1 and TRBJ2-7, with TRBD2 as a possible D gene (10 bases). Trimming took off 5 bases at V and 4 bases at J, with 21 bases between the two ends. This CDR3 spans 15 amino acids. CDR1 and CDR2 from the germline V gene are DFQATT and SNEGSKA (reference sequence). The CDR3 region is CSAYRGLAGVYEQYF. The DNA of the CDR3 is TGCAGTGCTTACAGGGGGCTAGCGGGAGTGTACGAGCAGTACTTC.

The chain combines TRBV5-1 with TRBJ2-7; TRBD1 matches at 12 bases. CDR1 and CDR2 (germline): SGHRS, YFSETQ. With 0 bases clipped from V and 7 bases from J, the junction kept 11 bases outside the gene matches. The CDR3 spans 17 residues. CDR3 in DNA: TGCGCCAGCAGCTTGGTGGGGGGACAGGGGGCGATCAATGAGCAGTACTTC. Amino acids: CASSLVGGQGAINEQYF.

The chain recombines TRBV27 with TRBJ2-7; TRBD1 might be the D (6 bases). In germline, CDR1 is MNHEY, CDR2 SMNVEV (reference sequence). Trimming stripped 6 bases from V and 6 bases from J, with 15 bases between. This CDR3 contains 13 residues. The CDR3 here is CASRVGGSGEQYF. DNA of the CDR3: TGTGCCAGCAGGGTAGGGGGATCGGGCGAGCAGTACTTC.

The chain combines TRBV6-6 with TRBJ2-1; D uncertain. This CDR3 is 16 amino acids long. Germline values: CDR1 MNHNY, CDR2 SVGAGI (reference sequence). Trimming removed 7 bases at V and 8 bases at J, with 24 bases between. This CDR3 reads CASMSDRVWGRDEQFF. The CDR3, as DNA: TGTGCCAGCATGTCTGATCGGGTTTGGGGTCGAGATGAGCAGTTCTTC.

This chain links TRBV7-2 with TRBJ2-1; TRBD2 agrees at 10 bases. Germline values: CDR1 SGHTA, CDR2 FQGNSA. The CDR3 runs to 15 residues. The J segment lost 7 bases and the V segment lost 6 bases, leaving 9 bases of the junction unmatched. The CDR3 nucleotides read TGTGCCAGCAGGGATACTAGCGGGATGCGGAATGAGCAGTTCTTC. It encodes CASRDTSGMRNEQFF.

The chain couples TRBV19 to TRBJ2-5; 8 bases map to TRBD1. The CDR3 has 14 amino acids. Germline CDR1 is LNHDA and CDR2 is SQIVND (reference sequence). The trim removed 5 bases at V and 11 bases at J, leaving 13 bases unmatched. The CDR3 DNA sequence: TGTGCCAGTAGTGGGGGACAGGAGTTTTACGGGCAGTACTTC. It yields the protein CASSGGQEFYGQYF.

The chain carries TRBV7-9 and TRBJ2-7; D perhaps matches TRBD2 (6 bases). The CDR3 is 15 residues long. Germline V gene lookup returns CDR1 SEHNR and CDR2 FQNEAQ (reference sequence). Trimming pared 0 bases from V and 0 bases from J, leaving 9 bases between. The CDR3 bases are TGTGCCAGCAGCTTAGCGGGGGGAATCTCCTACGAGCAGTACTTC. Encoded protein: CASSLAGGISYEQYF.

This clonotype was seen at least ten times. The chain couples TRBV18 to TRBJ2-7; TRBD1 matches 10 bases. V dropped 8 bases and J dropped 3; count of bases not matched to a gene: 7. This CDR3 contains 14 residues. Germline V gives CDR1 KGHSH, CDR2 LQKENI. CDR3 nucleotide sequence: TGTGCCAGCAGCCCTAGGGACAGGGGCTACGAGCAGTACTTC. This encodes CASSPRDRGYEQYF.

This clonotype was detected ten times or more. In DNA form, the CDR3 reads TGCAGCGTTGGACAGGGTACAGATACGCAGTATTTT. Residues: CSVGQGTDTQYF. This rearrangement joins TRBV29-1 to TRBJ2-3, with 7 bases identical to TRBD1. CDR1 and CDR2 (germline): SQVTM, ANQGSEA. This CDR3 contains 12 residues. Trimming took 4 bases from V and 3 from J; bases not matched to a gene: 1.

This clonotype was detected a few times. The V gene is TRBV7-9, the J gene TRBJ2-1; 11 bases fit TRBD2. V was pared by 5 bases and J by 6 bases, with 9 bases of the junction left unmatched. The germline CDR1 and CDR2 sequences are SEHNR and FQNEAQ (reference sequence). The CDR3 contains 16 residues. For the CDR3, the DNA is TGTGCCAGCAGCCGTTTAGCGGGAGGGCCGGGCAATGAGCAGTTCTTC. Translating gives CASSRLAGGPGNEQFF. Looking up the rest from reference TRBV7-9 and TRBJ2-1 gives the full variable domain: DTGVSQNPRHKITKRGQNVTFRCDPISEHNRLYWYRQTLGQGPEFLTYFQNEAQLEKSRLLSDRFSAERPKGSFSTLEIQRTEQGDSAMYLCASSRLAGGPGNEQFFGPGTRLTVL.

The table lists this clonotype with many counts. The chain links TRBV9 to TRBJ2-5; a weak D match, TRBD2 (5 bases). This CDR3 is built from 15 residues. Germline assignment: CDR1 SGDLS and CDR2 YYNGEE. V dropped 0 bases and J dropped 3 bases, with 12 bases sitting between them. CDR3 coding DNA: TGTGCCAGCAGCGTAGGGGAGCGCCTTGAAGAGACCCAGTACTTC. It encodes CASSVGERLEETQYF.

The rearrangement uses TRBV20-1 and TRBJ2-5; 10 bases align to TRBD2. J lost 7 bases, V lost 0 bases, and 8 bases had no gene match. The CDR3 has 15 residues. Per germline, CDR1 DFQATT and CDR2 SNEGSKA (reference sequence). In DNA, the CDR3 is TGCAGTGCTAGAGATCGGGGGACTAGCGCCGGGACCCAGTACTTC. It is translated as CSARDRGTSAGTQYF.

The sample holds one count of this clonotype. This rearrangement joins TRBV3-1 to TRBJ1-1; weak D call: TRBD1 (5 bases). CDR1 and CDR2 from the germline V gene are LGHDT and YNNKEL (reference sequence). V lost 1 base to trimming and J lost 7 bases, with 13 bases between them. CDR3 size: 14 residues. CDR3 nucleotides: TGTGCCAGCAGCCAAGGGACAAGGTTTGGTGAAGCTTTCTTT. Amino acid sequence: CASSQGTRFGEAFF.

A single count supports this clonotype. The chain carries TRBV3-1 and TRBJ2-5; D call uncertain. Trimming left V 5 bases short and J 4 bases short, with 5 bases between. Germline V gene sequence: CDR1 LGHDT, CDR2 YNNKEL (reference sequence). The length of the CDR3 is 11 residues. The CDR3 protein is CASSKGETQYF. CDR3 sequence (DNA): TGTGCCAGCAGCAAAGGAGAGACCCAGTACTTC.

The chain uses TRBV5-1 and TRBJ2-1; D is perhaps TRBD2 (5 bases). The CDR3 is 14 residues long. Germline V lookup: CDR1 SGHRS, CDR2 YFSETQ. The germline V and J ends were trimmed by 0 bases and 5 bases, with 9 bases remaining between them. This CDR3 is CASSLGSGNNEQFF. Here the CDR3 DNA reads TGCGCCAGCAGCTTGGGATCCGGGAACAATGAGCAGTTCTTC.